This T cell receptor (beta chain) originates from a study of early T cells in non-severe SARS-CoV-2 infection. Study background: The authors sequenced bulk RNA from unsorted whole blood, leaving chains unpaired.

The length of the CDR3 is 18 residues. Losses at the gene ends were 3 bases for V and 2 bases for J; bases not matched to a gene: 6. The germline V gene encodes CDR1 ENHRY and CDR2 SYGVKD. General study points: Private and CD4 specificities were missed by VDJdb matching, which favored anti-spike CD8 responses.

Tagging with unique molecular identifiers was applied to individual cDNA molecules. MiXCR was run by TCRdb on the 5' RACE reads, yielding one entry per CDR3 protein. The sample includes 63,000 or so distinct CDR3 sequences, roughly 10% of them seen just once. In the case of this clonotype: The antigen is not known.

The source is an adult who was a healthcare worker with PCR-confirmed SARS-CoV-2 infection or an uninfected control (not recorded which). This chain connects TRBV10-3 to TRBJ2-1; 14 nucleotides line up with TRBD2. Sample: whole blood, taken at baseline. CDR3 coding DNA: TGTGCCATCAGTGACCTGACTAGCGGGAGGGCCGCCTACAATGAGCAGTTCTTC. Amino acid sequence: CAISDLTSGRAAYNEQFF.